This T cell receptor beta chain was sequenced for a study of blood T cell repertoires in COVID-19. Some clones are missing from TCRdb's copy, which holds only in-frame ones; the method was immunoSEQ multiplex PCR. Of hundreds of thousands of clones listed, about 73% are singletons. The TCR originated in an elderly woman with acute or convalescent COVID-19. Sequences were obtained from peripheral blood.

This CDR3 is CASSHSFETQYF. The CDR3 DNA sequence: TGCGCCAGCAGCCATTCCTTTGAGACCCAGTACTTC. J is TRBJ2-5 and V is TRBV4-1; D not certain. Germline V gene sequence: CDR1 MGHRA, CDR2 YSYEKL. CDR3 length equals 12 residues. V dropped 3 bases and J dropped 5 bases, with 7 bases sitting between them.